The present entry profiles one T cell receptor (beta chain) with its context. Germline loops: CDR1 SGHDN, CDR2 FVKESK. The length of the CDR3 is 16 residues. With 1 base clipped from V and 9 bases from J, the junction kept 8 bases outside the gene matches. Libraries were prepared by immunoSEQ multiplex PCR; TCRdb keeps only in-frame clonotypes and omits some of them. The sample contains around 95,000 clones, around 90% of which appear only once. This record comes from a study of blood T cell repertoires in COVID-19. The wider study: The origin of the acute and convalescent COVID-19 samples was the United States, Italy and Spain. Sample material is recorded as cDNA or gDNA derived from T cells, B-cell-depleted T cells, or PBMCs.

V gene TRBV14 combines with J gene TRBJ1-6; 8 nucleotides agree with TRBD1. The clonotype comes from a human donor in a cohort sampled during active COVID-19. Sequencing was done on a sample of peripheral blood. In DNA, the CDR3 is TGTGCCAGCAGCCAAGGGGGACAGGCCTTTGGTTCACCCCTCCACTTT. Translated, it gives CASSQGGQAFGSPLHF.